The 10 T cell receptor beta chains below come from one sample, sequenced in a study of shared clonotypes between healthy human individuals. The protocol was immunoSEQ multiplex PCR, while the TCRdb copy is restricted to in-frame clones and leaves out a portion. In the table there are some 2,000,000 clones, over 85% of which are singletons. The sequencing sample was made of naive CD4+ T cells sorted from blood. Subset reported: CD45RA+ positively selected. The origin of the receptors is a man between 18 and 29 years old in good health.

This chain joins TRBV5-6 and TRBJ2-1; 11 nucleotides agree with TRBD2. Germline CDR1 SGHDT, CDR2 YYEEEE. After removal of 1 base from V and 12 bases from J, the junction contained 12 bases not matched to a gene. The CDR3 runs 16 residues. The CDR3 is CASSLLGLAADKAQFF. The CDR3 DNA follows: TGTGCCAGCAGCTTGTTGGGACTAGCGGCTGATAAAGCGCAGTTCTTC.

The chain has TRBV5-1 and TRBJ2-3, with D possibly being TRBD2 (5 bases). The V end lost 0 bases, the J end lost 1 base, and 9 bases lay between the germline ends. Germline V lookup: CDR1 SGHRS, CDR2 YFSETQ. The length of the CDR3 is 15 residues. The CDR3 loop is CASSLALARTDTQYF. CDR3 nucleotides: TGCGCCAGCAGCTTGGCGCTAGCCCGCACAGATACGCAGTATTTT.

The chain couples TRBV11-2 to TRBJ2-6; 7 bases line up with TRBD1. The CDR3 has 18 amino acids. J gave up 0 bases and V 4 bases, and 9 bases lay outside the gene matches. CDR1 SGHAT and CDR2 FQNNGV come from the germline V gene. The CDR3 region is CASSSWDRSYSGANVLTF. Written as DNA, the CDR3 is TGTGCCAGCAGCTCATGGGACAGATCCTACTCTGGGGCCAACGTCCTGACTTTC.

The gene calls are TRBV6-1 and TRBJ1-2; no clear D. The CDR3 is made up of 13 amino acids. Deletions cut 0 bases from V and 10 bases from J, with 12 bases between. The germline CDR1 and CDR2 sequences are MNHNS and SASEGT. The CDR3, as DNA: TGTGCCAGCAGTGAAGCGCAACTACTAAACTACACCTTC. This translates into CASSEAQLLNYTF.

CDR3 coding DNA: TGTGCCTGGAGTGATACAGGGACAACTAATGAAAAACTGTTTTTT. Translation gives CAWSDTGTTNEKLFF. The gene calls are TRBV30 and TRBJ1-4, with D possibly being TRBD1 (6 bases). The CDR3 sequence is 15 residues long. CDR1 and CDR2 from the germline V gene are GTSNPN and SVGIG (reference sequence). Trimming removed 1 base at V and 0 bases at J, with 9 bases between.

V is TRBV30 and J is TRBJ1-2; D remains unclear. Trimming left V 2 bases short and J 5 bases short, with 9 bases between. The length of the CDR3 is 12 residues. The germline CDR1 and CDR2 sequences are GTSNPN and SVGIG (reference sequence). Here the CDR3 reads CAWSIGPYGYTF. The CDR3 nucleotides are TGTGCCTGGAGTATAGGACCATATGGCTACACCTTC.

CDR3 DNA sequence: TGTGCCAGCAGGCCCTCCGGCGGGACACTACTCTACGAGCAGTACTTC. The encoded protein is CASRPSGGTLLYEQYF. The chain combines TRBV28 with TRBJ2-7; perhaps D is TRBD1 or TRBD2 (6 bases each). V was clipped by 6 bases and J by 3 bases, with 21 bases between them. The CDR3 consists of 16 residues. Germline V gives CDR1 MDHEN, CDR2 SYDVKM. The full variable domain, its missing parts supplied by reference TRBV28 and TRBJ2-7, is DVKVTQSSRYLVKRTGEKVFLECVQDMDHENMFWYRQDPGLGLRLIYFSYDVKMKEKGDIPEGYSVSREKKERFSLILESASTNQTSMYLCASRPSGGTLLYEQYFGPGTRLTVT.

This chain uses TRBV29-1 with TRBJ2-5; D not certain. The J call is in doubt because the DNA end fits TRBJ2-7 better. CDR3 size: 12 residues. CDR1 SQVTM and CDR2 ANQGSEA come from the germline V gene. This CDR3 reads CSVEGTGYEQYF. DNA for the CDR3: TGCAGCGTTGAAGGAACTGGATACGAGCAGTACTTC.

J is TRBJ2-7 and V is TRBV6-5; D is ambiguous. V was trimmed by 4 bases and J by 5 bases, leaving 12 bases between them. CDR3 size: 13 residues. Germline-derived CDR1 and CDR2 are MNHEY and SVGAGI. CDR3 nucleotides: TGTGCCAGCAGTTCCCCAAGCGTCCACGAGCAGTACTTC. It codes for CASSSPSVHEQYF.

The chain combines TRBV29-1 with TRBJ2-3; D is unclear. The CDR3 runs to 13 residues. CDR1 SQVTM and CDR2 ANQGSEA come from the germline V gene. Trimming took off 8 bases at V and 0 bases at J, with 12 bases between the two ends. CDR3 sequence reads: CSIRTASTDTQYF. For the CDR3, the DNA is TGCAGCATCCGGACGGCTAGCACAGATACGCAGTATTTT.